The clone carrying this T cell receptor (beta chain) was seen more than once but under ten times. No antigen is known for it. Regions amplified from RNA transcripts were the TCR beta CDR3 regions. The HTBI primer set served for first-round RT-PCR of the TCR CDR3. TCRdb analysed the multiplex PCR reads with MiXCR anew, one entry per CDR3 protein. Of around 690,000 distinct CDR3 sequences in the sample, around a sixth are singletons; the top ten hold 15% to 19%. If no ophthalmopathy progression occurred within 18 months, Graves' hyperthyroidism was stable. Patients with uncontrolled infections, other autoimmune diseases, pregnancy or lactation were excluded. The sample originates from a study of T cells in Graves' hyperthyroidism and ophthalmopathy. Study-wide points: Most thyroid clonotypes that were expanded above 0.001 also turned up in blood.

CDR1 LNHDA and CDR2 SQIVND come from the germline V gene (reference sequence). V lost 4 bases, J lost 4 bases, and 9 bases stayed unmatched. This CDR3 has 15 residues. The chain carries TRBV19 and TRBJ1-1; TRBD1 matches 7 bases. The sample was blood. This TCR was recovered from a man over 45 with Graves' hyperthyroidism. The CDR3 DNA reads as TGTGCCAGTAGTAGAGTACAGGGGCGAGGCACTGAAGCTTTCTTT. Translation gives CASSRVQGRGTEAFF.